The sequence of this T cell receptor beta chain was determined in a study of response to subunit inactivated influenza vaccine. Between the trimmed V and J ends, which lost 5 bases and 6 bases, there was a span of 21 bases. There are 16 residues in the CDR3. Germline CDR1 MNHEY, CDR2 SMNVEV (reference sequence). Each CDR3 protein is one row after TCRdb ran MiXCR on the RT-PCR reads. The table lists around 190,000 distinct CDR3 sequences, approximately 14% of them singletons. This clonotype was seen only a few times. Its antigen is undetermined. Study conclusions and caveats: That few new T cells are recruited by each seasonal influenza vaccination was the authors' suggestion.

V usage is TRBV27 and J usage is TRBJ2-3; D not resolved. The TCR originated in a man aged 45-65 years who received an inactivated influenza vaccine. This material consisted of CD8+ T cells sorted from PBMCs, taken 5 days after vaccination. In DNA form, the CDR3 reads TGTGCCAGCAGTACAAACTACGCTTTCCCCCCCGATACGCAGTATTTT. This encodes CASSTNYAFPPDTQYF.